These T cell receptor beta chains were read from a single sample in a study of PD-1 blockade in classical Hodgkin lymphoma. TCRdb's table, derived via immunoSEQ multiplex PCR, lists solely in-frame clones and lacks some. The table includes almost 30,000 clones, 80% to 90% detected once. Sequencing used CD4+ T cells from blood, obtained before the fourth cycle of nivolumab. The receptors stem from a human donor with classical Hodgkin lymphoma. The CDR3 runs from the conserved cysteine through the conserved F or W. The D gene is left open where the match is weak. Part of the rows lack a size; the others show once, few, many or a class for expanded clones.

J gene | V gene | D gene | clone size | CDR3 DNA | CDR3 protein
TRBJ2-7 | TRBV20-1 | TRBD2 | - | TGCAGTGTAAGCGGGGCCTACGAGCAGTACTTC | CSVSGAYEQYF
TRBJ2-3 | TRBV5-1 | - | once | TGCGCCAGCAGCTTGGTCCAGCACACAGATACGCAGTATTTT | CASSLVQHTDTQYF
TRBJ1-2 | TRBV5-1 | TRBD1 | - | TGCGCCAGCAGTCCCGGGACAGGGTCTTTCAATGGCTACACCTTC | CASSPGTGSFNGYTF
TRBJ2-3 | TRBV5-1 | - | - | TGCGCCAGCAGCTTGGCACCCGGGGGGCCAAGCACAGATACGCAGTATTTT | CASSLAPGGPSTDTQYF
TRBJ1-1 | TRBV5-1 | - | - | TGCGCCAGCAGCGCTCAGGGGTCTGAAGCTTTCTTT | CASSAQGSEAFF
TRBJ1-3 | TRBV2 | - | - | TGTGCCAGCGGACGGAACTTGGGGCGGGGAAACACCATATATTTT | CASGRNLGRGNTIYF
TRBJ2-7 | TRBV5-1 | TRBD1 | - | TGCGCCAGCAGCCCGGGACAGGGCTCCTACGAGCAGTACTTC | CASSPGQGSYEQYF
TRBJ2-6 | TRBV28 | - | - | TGTGCCAGCAGGCGCTCCGGGACTGCCTCTGGGGCCAACGTCCTGACTTTC | CASRRSGTASGANVLTF
TRBJ1-5 | TRBV6-1 | - | - | TGTGCCAGCAGTGCACTCTGGACAGCTAATCAGCCCCAGCATTTT | CASSALWTANQPQHF
TRBJ2-2 | TRBV7-9 | - | - | TGTGCCAGCAGCACCAGACAGACTGACACCGGGGAGCTGTTTTTT | CASSTRQTDTGELFF
TRBJ2-7 | TRBV10-2 | TRBD2 | - | TGCGCCAGCAGAACTAGCGGGGGGGGTTCCTACGAGCAGTACTTC | CASRTSGGGSYEQYF
TRBJ2-1 | TRBV5-1 | - | - | TGCGCCAGCAGCTTGTTTCTGCTGGGGCCAGCGGAGGACAATGAGCAGTTCTTC | CASSLFLLGPAEDNEQFF